This TCR beta chain was sequenced in a study of blood T cell repertoires in COVID-19. About the research overall: Donors in the United States, Italy and Spain gave samples during acute or convalescent COVID-19.

The CDR3 sequence is 15 residues long. Trimming removed 6 bases at V and 0 bases at J, with 12 bases between. In germline, CDR1 is KGHSH, CDR2 LQKENI. Authors' methods: Nucleated cell number was recorded as an estimate derived from reference gene primer amplification. Measured with immunoSEQ multiplex PCR; TCRdb has only the in-frame clones, and not every one. The V and J calls and clone size are taken from that table; D and trimming were inferred from the DNA. In the table there are roughly 50,000 clones, 90% to 95% of which are singletons. This receptor was obtained from a man over 45 with acute or convalescent COVID-19. Sequencing was carried out using peripheral blood. The rearrangement uses TRBV18 and TRBJ1-3; D is unclear. This CDR3 is CASSGGMTSGNTIYF. In nucleotides, the CDR3 is TGTGCCAGCTCCGGAGGGATGACCTCTGGAAACACCATATATTTT.